The clone carrying this TCR beta chain has just a few counts. These data are taken from a study of shared clonotypes between healthy human individuals. Whole-study context: CD4 naive and CD4 memory each took three plates per donor, while CD8 naive took two and CD8 memory one.

V lost 3 bases, J lost 0 bases, and 9 bases lay in between. Germline V gene lookup returns CDR1 LNHDA and CDR2 SQIVND (reference sequence). The CDR3 is 14 residues long. Libraries were prepared by immunoSEQ multiplex PCR; TCRdb keeps only in-frame clonotypes and omits some of them. The repertoire includes hundreds of thousands of clones, roughly 80% of them detected once, and 10% sits in the top ten. This chain uses TRBV19 with TRBJ2-7; D remains ambiguous. The sample was memory CD4+ T cells sorted from blood. The sample's subset: CD45RA-negative fraction. The origin of this receptor is a man in his thirties or forties in good health. The CDR3 sequence is CASSITARSYEQYF. DNA of the CDR3: TGTGCCAGTAGTATTACCGCTCGCTCCTACGAGCAGTACTTC.